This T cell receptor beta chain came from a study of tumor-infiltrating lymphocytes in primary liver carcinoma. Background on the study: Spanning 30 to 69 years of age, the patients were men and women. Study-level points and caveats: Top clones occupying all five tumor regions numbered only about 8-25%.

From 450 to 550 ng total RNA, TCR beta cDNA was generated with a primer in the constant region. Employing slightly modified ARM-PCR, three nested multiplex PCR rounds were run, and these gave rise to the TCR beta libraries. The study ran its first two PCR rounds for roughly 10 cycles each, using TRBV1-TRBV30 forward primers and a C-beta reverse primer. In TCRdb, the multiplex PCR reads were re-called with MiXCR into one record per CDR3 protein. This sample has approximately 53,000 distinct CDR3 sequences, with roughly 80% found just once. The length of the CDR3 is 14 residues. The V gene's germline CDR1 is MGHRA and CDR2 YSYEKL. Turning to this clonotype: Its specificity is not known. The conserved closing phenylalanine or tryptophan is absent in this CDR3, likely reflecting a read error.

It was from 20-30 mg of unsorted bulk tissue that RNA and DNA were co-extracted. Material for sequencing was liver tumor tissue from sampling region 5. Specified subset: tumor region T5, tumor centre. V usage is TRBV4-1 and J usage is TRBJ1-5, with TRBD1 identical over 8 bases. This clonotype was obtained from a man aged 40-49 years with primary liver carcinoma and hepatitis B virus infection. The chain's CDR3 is CASSQGGQGQPQHL. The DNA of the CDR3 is TGCGCCAGTAGCCAAGGTGGACAGGGTCAGCCCCAGCATCTT.